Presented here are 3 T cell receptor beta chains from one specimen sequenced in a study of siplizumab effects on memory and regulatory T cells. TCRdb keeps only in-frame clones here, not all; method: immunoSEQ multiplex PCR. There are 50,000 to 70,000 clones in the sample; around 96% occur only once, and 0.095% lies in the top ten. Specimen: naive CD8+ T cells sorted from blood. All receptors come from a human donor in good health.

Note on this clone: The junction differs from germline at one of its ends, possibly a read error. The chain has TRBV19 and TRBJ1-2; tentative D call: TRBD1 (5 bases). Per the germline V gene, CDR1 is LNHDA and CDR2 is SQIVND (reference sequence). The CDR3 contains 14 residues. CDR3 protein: CASRGTEGNDGYTF. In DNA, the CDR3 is TGTGCCAGTAGGGGGACGGAGGGTAACGATGGCTACACCTTC. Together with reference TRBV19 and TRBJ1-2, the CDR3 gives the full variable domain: DGGITQSPKYLFRKEGQNVTLSCEQNLNHDAMYWYRQDPGQGLRLIYYSQIVNDFQKGDIAEGYSVSREKKESFPLTVTSAQKNPTAFYLCASRGTEGNDGYTFGSGTRLTVV.

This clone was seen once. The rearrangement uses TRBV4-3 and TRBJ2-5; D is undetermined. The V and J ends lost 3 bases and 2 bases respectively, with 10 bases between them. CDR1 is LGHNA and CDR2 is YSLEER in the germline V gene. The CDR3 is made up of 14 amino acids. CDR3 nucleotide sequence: TGCGCCAGCAGCCAGCTACCAGCACAAGAGACCCAGTACTTC. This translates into CASSQLPAQETQYF.

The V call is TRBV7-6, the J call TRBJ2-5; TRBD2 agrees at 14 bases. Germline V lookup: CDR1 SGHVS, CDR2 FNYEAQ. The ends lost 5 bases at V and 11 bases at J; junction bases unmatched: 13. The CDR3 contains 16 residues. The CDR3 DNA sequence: TGTGCCAGCAGCCGGGAGACTAGCGGGGGGGCAGAAGAGCAGTACTTC. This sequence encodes CASSRETSGGAEEQYF.